The clone carrying this T cell receptor beta chain was seen only once. This entry belongs to a study of blood T cell repertoires in COVID-19. About the study: In each case, the material was cDNA or gDNA derived from T cells, B-cell-depleted T cells, or PBMCs.

Here immunoSEQ multiplex PCR was the method, and the copy in TCRdb shows in-frame clones only, minus some. The sample holds 98,000 or so clones, over 65% seen once. CDR1 is SGHNT and CDR2 is YYREEE in the germline V gene (reference sequence). The CDR3 is 13 amino acids. The V end lost 2 bases, the J end lost 2 bases, and 6 bases lay between the germline ends. V gene TRBV5-4 combines with J gene TRBJ2-3; the D is unclear. The sequenced material came from peripheral blood. The receptor's source is a woman in her 40s with acute or convalescent COVID-19. Written as DNA, the CDR3 is TGTGCCAGCAGCTTACAAAACACAGATACGCAGTATTTT. Protein sequence: CASSLQNTDTQYF.